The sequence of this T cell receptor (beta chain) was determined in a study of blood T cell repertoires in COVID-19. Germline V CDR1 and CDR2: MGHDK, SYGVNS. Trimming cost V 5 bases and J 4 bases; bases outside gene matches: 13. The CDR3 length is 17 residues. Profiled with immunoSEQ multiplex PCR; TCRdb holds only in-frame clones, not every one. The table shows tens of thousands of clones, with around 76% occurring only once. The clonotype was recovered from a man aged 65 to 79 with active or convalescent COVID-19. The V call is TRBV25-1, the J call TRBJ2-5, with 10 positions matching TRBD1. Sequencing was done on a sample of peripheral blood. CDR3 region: CASSRHSGTGVGETQYF. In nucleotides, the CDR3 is TGTGCCAGCAGTCGCCACTCCGGGACAGGGGTAGGAGAGACCCAGTACTTC.